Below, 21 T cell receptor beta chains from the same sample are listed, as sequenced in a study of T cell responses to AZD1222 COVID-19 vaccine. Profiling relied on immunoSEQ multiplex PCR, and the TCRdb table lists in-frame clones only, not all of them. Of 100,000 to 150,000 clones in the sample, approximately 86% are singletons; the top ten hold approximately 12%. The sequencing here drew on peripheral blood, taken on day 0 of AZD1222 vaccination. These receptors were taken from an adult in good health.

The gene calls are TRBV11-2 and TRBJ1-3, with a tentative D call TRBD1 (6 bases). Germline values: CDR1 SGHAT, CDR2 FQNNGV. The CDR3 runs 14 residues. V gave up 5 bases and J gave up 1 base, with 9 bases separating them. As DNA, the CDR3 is TGTGCCAGCAGCCGAGACAGGTCTGGAAACACCATATATTTT. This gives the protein CASSRDRSGNTIYF.

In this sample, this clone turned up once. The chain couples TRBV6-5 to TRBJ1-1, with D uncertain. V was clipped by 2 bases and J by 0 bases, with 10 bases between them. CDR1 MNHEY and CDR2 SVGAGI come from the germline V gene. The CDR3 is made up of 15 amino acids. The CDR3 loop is CASSYGGVMNTEAFF. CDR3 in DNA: TGTGCCAGCAGTTACGGTGGGGTAATGAACACTGAAGCTTTCTTT.

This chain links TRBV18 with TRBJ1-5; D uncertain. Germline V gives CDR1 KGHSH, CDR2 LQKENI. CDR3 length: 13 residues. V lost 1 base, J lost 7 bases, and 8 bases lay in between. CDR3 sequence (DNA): TGTGCCAGCTCACCACACAAGGACCAGCCCCAGCATTTT. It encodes CASSPHKDQPQHF.

In DNA, the CDR3 is TGTGCCAGCAGTCCTGACAGTAGCAATCAGCCCCAGCATTTT. This codes for CASSPDSSNQPQHF. V is TRBV2 and J is TRBJ1-5; maybe TRBD1 (5 bases). The CDR3 extends over 14 amino acids. The V gene's germline CDR1 is SNHLY and CDR2 FYNNEI. V was cut by 5 bases and J by 0 bases, with 8 bases left in between.

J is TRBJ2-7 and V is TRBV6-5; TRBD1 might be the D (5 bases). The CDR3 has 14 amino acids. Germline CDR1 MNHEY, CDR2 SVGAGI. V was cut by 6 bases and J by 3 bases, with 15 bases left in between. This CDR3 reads CASSPRTLSYEQYF. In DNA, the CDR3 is TGTGCCAGCAGCCCCCGGACATTAAGCTACGAGCAGTACTTC.

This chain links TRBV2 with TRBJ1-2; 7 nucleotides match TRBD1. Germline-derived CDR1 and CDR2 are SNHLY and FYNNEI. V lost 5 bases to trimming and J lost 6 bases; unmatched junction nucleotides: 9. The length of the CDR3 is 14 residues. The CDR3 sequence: CASSRTSQGNGYTF. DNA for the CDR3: TGTGCCAGCAGTCGCACATCACAGGGGAATGGCTACACCTTC.

The CDR3 region has the DNA TGTGCCAGCAGCGTAGAGGGCGGCTCCTACGAGCAGTACTTC. Translating gives CASSVEGGSYEQYF. The rearrangement uses TRBV9 and TRBJ2-7; D gene uncertain. Per the germline V gene, CDR1 is SGDLS and CDR2 is YYNGEE. V lost 0 bases, J lost 0 bases, and 7 bases lay in between. CDR3 size: 14 residues.

The CDR3 sequence is CASSLAGGAYEQYF. The CDR3 coding sequence is TGTGCCAGCAGCTTGGCGGGGGGCGCGTACGAGCAGTACTTC. The chain uses TRBV7-2 and TRBJ2-7; 8 bases match TRBD2. Trimming at V came to 3 bases and at J to 4 bases, leaving 5 bases not matched to a gene. Germline CDR1 and CDR2: SGHTA and FQGNSA. The CDR3 is 14 amino acids.

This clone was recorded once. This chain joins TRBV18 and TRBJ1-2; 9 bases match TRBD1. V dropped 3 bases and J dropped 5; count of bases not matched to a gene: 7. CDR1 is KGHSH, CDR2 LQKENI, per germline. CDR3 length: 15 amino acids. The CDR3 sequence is CASSPTDRGGYGYTF. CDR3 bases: TGTGCCAGCTCACCTACGGACAGGGGTGGTTATGGCTACACCTTC.

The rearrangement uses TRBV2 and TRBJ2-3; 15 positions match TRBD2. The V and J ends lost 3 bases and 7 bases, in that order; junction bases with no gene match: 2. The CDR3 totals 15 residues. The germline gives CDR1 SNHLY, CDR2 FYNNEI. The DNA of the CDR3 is TGTGCCAGCAGTGAGGGGACTAGCGGGAGGTATACGCAGTATTTT. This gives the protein CASSEGTSGRYTQYF.

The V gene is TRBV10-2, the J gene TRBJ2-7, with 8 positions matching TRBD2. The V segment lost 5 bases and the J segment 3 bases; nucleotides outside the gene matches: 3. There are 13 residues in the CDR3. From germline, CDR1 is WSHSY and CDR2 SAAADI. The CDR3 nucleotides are TGCGCCAGCAGTCCGGGACTAGGCTACGAGCAGTACTTC. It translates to CASSPGLGYEQYF.

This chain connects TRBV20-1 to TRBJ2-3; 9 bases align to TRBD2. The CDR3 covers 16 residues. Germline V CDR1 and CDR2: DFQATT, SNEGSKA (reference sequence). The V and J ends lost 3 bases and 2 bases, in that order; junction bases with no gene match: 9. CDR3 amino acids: CSASGLAGRATDTQYF. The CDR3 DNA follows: TGCAGTGCTAGTGGGCTAGCGGGAAGAGCCACAGATACGCAGTATTTT.

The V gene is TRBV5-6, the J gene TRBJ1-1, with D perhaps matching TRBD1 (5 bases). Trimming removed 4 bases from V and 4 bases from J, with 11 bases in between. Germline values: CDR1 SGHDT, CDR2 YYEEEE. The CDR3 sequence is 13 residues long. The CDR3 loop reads CASSGVRGTEAFF. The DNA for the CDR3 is TGTGCCAGCAGCGGGGTAAGGGGCACTGAAGCTTTCTTT.

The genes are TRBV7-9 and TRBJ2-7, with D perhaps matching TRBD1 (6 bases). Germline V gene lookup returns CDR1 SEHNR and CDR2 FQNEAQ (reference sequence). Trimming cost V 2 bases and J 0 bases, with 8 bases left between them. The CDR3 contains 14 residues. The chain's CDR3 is CASSLRTDSYEQYF. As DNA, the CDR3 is TGTGCCAGCAGCTTAAGGACAGACTCCTACGAGCAGTACTTC.

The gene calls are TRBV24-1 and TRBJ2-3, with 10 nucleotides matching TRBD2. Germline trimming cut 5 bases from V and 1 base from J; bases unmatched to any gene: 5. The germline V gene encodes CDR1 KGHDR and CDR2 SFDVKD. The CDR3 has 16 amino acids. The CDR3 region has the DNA TGTGCCACCAGTGTAATAGCGGGAGGTGGCACAGATACGCAGTATTTT. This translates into CATSVIAGGGTDTQYF.

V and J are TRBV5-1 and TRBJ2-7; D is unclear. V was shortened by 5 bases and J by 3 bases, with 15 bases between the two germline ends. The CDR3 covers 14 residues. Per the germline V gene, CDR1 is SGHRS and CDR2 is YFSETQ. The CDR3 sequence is CASRVAAAYYEQYF. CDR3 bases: TGCGCCAGCAGGGTCGCGGCAGCCTACTACGAGCAGTACTTC.

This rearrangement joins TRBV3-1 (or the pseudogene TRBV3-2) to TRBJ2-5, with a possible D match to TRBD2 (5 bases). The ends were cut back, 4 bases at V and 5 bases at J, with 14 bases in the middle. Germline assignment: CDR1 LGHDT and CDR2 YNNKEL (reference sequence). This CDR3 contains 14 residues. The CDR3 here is CASSLGLAEETQYF. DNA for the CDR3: TGTGCCAGCAGCCTCGGACTTGCCGAGGAGACCCAGTACTTC.

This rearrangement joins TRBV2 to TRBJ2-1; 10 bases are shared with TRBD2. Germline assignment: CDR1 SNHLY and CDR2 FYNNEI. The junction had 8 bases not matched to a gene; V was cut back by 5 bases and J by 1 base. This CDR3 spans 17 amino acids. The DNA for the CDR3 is TGTGCCAGCAGTCGAGCGGGGGGGTTATTTTCCTACAATGAGCAGTTCTTC. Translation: CASSRAGGLFSYNEQFF. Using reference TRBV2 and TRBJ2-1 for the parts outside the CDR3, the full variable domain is EPEVTQTPSHQVTQMGQEVILRCVPISNHLYFYWYRQILGQKVEFLVSFYNNEISEKSEIFDDQFSVERPDGSNFTLKIRSTKLEDSAMYFCASSRAGGLFSYNEQFFGPGTRLTVL.

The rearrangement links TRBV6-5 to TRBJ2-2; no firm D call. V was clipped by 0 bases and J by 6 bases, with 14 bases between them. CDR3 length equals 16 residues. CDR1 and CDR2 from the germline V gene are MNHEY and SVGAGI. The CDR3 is CASSYSGPHVPGELFF. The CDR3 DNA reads TGTGCCAGCAGTTACTCCGGACCCCATGTACCCGGGGAGCTGTTTTTT.

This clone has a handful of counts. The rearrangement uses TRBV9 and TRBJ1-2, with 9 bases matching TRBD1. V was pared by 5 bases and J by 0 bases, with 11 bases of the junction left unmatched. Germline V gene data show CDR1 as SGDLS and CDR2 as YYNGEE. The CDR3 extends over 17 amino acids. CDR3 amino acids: CASSETTGGNSNYGYTF. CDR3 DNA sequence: TGTGCCAGCAGTGAAACGACAGGGGGGAATTCTAACTATGGCTACACCTTC.

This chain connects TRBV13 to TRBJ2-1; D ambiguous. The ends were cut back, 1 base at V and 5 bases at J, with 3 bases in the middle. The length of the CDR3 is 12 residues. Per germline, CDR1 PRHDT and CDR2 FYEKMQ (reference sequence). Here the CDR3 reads CASSLENNEQFF. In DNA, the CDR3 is TGTGCCAGCAGCTTAGAGAACAATGAGCAGTTCTTC.